The clone carrying this T cell receptor beta chain was found a few times. Its antigen is undetermined. The data were obtained in a study of blood T cells in healthy people across ages. Study-wide context: Template switching captured about one barcoded beta molecule per two T cells.

Germline loops: CDR1 MNHEY, CDR2 SVGAGI. The CDR3 runs to 14 residues. Deletions cut 3 bases from V and 1 base from J, with 10 bases between. General observations from the study: PBMCs left unsorted prevented a conclusive naive versus antigen-experienced comparison. Across the age range, TCR beta diversity per million T cells fell in a roughly linear way.

For the second PCR, which ran for roughly 6 to 12 cycles, a sample-barcoded 5' primer and a J-beta primer mix were used. MiXCR, applied by TCRdb to the 5' RACE reads, yields one record per CDR3 protein. The sample records over 1,500,000 distinct CDR3 sequences, around 42% being singletons. The chain joins TRBV6-5 to TRBJ2-7, with D perhaps TRBD1 (6 bases). Sample: blood. The TCR was taken from a human donor in good health. CDR3 sequence reads: CASSYTQGSYEQYF. In DNA form, the CDR3 reads TGTGCCAGCAGTTATACCCAGGGGTCCTACGAGCAGTACTTC.